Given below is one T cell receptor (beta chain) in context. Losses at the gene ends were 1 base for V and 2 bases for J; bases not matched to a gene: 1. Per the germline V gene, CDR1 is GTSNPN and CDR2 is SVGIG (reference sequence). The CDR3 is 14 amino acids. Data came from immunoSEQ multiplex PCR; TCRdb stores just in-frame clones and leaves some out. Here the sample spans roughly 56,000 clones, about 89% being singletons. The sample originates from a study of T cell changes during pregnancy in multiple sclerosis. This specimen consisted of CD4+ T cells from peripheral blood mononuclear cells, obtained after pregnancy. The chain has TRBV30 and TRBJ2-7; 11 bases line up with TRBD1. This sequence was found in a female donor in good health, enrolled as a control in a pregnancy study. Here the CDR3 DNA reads TGTGCCTGGAGTGAGGACAGGGGGCCCTACGAGCAGTACTTC. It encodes CAWSEDRGPYEQYF. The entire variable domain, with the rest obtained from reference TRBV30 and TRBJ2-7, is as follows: SQTIHQWPATLVQPVGSPLSLECTVEGTSNPNLYWYRQAAGRGLQLLFYSVGIGQISSEVPQNLSASRPQDRQFILSSKKLLLSDSGFYLCAWSEDRGPYEQYFGPGTRLTVT.